A single sample is the source of the 16 T cell receptor beta chains below, sequenced in a study of T cell changes during pregnancy in multiple sclerosis. Clones were read by immunoSEQ multiplex PCR, and TCRdb kept only the in-frame ones, dropping some. The sample carries tens of thousands of clones, 85% to 95% recorded once. The sample was CD8+ T cells from peripheral blood mononuclear cells, taken in the third trimester of pregnancy. These receptor sequences come from a female donor with multiple sclerosis, enrolled in a pregnancy study.

The J gene is TRBJ2-5, the V gene TRBV4-1; 8 positions match TRBD2. The V segment lost 4 bases and the J segment 2 bases; nucleotides outside the gene matches: 6. This CDR3 is 15 amino acids long. Germline V lookup: CDR1 MGHRA, CDR2 YSYEKL. DNA of the CDR3: TGCGCCAGCAGCCCTTTTCCGGGGGGGCAAGAGACCCAGTACTTC. Amino acid sequence: CASSPFPGGQETQYF.

V is TRBV7-6 and J is TRBJ2-5; D uncertain. Germline lookup yields CDR1 SGHVS and CDR2 FNYEAQ. The CDR3 has 15 amino acids. The V and J ends lost 0 bases and 1 base respectively, with 9 bases between them. The CDR3: CASSLAATRQETQYF. For the CDR3, the DNA is TGTGCCAGCAGCTTAGCCGCCACACGCCAAGAGACCCAGTACTTC. Complete variable domain (other parts from reference TRBV7-6 and TRBJ2-5): GAGVSQSPRYKVTKRGQDVALRCDPISGHVSLYWYRQALGQGPEFLTYFNYEAQQDKSGLPNDRFSAERPEGSISTLTIQRTEQRDSAMYRCASSLAATRQETQYFGPGTRLLVL.

The gene calls are TRBV4-1 and TRBJ1-6; 8 bases map to TRBD1. V shed 6 bases, J shed 10 bases, and the junction held 11 bases outside the gene matches. Germline lookup yields CDR1 MGHRA and CDR2 YSYEKL. This CDR3 spans 15 amino acids. CDR3 coding DNA: TGCGCCAGCAGGGACAGGGATATATCGGGGTCACCCCTCCACTTT. The encoded protein is CASRDRDISGSPLHF.

This clone was found once. J is TRBJ2-3 and V is TRBV27; 8 nucleotides line up with TRBD1. V gave up 6 bases and J gave up 5 bases; unmatched junction bases: 7. Germline CDR1 reads MNHEY; CDR2 reads SMNVEV (reference sequence). This CDR3 spans 14 amino acids. The CDR3 nucleotides are TGTGCCAGCAGCCCCAGACAGGGGATAGATACGCAGTATTTT. It codes for CASSPRQGIDTQYF.

This chain joins TRBV11-2 and TRBJ1-1, with D unclear. There are 15 residues in the CDR3. Germline CDR1 SGHAT, CDR2 FQNNGV. The germline V and J ends were trimmed by 5 bases and 4 bases, with 17 bases remaining between them. CDR3 DNA: TGTGCCAGCAGCGGAGAACATGTCGCCTTCACTGAAGCTTTCTTT. This codes for CASSGEHVAFTEAFF.

This chain links TRBV19 with TRBJ2-2; no clear D. CDR1 is LNHDA, CDR2 SQIVND, per germline (reference sequence). The CDR3 is 15 amino acids. Trimming cost V 1 base and J 2 bases, with 8 bases left between them. The CDR3: CASSIVASNTGELFF. The CDR3 nucleotides read TGTGCCAGTAGTATAGTAGCCAGCAACACCGGGGAGCTGTTTTTT.

The chain combines TRBV7-6 with TRBJ2-1; 8 bases match TRBD2. CDR1 is SGHVS, CDR2 FNYEAQ, per germline. V dropped 0 bases and J dropped 2; count of bases not matched to a gene: 15. The CDR3 length is 20 residues. The CDR3 protein is CASSLASGLVSPTPYNEQFF. CDR3 DNA: TGTGCCAGCAGCTTAGCATCGGGACTAGTTAGTCCAACCCCCTACAATGAGCAGTTCTTC. Complete variable domain (other parts from reference TRBV7-6 and TRBJ2-1): GAGVSQSPRYKVTKRGQDVALRCDPISGHVSLYWYRQALGQGPEFLTYFNYEAQQDKSGLPNDRFSAERPEGSISTLTIQRTEQRDSAMYRCASSLASGLVSPTPYNEQFFGPGTRLTVL.

V is TRBV16 and J is TRBJ2-5; 7 positions agree with TRBD1. V was pared by 4 bases and J by 1 base, with 3 bases of the junction left unmatched. The CDR3 has 14 residues. Germline assignment: CDR1 KGHSY and CDR2 FQNENV. The CDR3 here is CASSLTGAQETQYF. The CDR3, as DNA: TGTGCCAGCAGCCTCACAGGGGCCCAAGAGACCCAGTACTTC.

A remark on this clone: One junction end disagrees with the germline gene, perhaps due to a read error. The chain uses TRBV7-9 and TRBJ2-7, with unresolved D. The CDR3 extends over 12 amino acids. Germline-derived CDR1 and CDR2 are SEHNR and FQNEAQ (reference sequence). In DNA, the CDR3 is TGTGCCAGCAGCTTAGGGCGCGGCGAGGAGTACTTC. Amino acid sequence: CASSLGRGEEYF.

The CDR3 DNA reads as TGTGCCAGCAGCCCCCCCCCAGGGGACACCGGGGAGCTGTTTTTT. It encodes CASSPPPGDTGELFF. J is TRBJ2-2 and V is TRBV5-5; possibly TRBD1 for D (6 bases). Per the germline V gene, CDR1 is SGHKS and CDR2 is YYEKEE (reference sequence). V gave up 4 bases and J gave up 3 bases, with 13 bases separating them. The CDR3 is 15 residues long.

The V call is TRBV15, the J call TRBJ1-1; 8 nucleotides match TRBD1. CDR1 is LNHNV, CDR2 YYDKDF, per germline (reference sequence). This CDR3 has 15 amino acids. V lost 3 bases and J lost 1; bases outside the gene matches: 4. The CDR3 spells CATSRLQGENTEAFF. The DNA for the CDR3 is TGTGCCACCAGCAGGTTACAGGGGGAGAACACTGAAGCTTTCTTT.

The CDR3: CASSATRGNTEAFF. Written as DNA, the CDR3 is TGTGCCAGCAGCGCTACCAGGGGGAACACTGAAGCTTTCTTT. The rearrangement joins TRBV9 to TRBJ1-1, with a weak D call TRBD1 (6 bases). Trimming took 3 bases from V and 1 from J, leaving 10 bases between them. CDR1 is SGDLS, CDR2 YYNGEE, per germline. The CDR3 has 14 residues.

The rearrangement links TRBV9 to TRBJ2-2; D might be TRBD1 (5 bases). This CDR3 spans 15 amino acids. The germline V and J ends were trimmed by 2 bases and 5 bases, with 13 bases remaining between them. Germline CDR1 SGDLS, CDR2 YYNGEE. CDR3 sequence: CASSVTGFFTGELFF. As DNA, the CDR3 is TGTGCCAGCAGCGTTACAGGATTCTTTACCGGGGAGCTGTTTTTT.

The rearrangement links TRBV25-1 to TRBJ1-1, with D unclear. The germline gives CDR1 MGHDK, CDR2 SYGVNS. The CDR3 length is 14 residues. Trimming shortened V by 4 bases and J by 1 base, and 10 bases separated the two germline ends. The CDR3 spells CASSAGGENTEAFF. For the CDR3, the DNA is TGTGCCAGCAGTGCCGGCGGGGAGAACACTGAAGCTTTCTTT.

The gene calls are TRBV6-4 and TRBJ1-5, with 8 bases matching TRBD1. J was trimmed by 1 base and V by 0 bases; bases with no gene match: 5. The CDR3 extends over 17 amino acids. Germline V gene data show CDR1 as MRHNA and CDR2 as SNTAGT. CDR3 protein: CASSDSPDRVSNQPQHF. CDR3 nucleotide sequence: TGTGCCAGCAGTGACTCCCCGGACAGGGTGAGCAATCAGCCCCAGCATTTT.

The CDR3 loop reads CASSLGRTGDSYNEQFF. CDR3 DNA sequence: TGTGCCAGCAGCTTGGGTCGGACAGGCGACTCCTACAATGAGCAGTTCTTC. This chain links TRBV5-8 with TRBJ2-1, with TRBD1 matching over 7 bases. With 0 bases clipped from V and 0 bases from J, the junction kept 6 bases outside the gene matches. From germline, CDR1 is SGHTS and CDR2 YDEGEE. The CDR3 runs to 17 residues.